This section outlines one T cell receptor beta chain sequence together with its context. This specimen comes from a study of blood T cell repertoires in COVID-19. Whole-study context: Acute and convalescent COVID-19 samples came from the United States, Italy and Spain. T cells, B-cell-depleted T cells, or PBMCs provided the cDNA or gDNA that served as material.

This CDR3 contains 16 residues. Germline CDR1 reads LNHDA; CDR2 reads SQIVND (reference sequence). Trimming shortened V by 5 bases and J by 1 base, and 18 bases separated the two germline ends. Original data processing: Estimation of nucleated cell counts relied on the amplification of reference gene primers. Profiling relied on immunoSEQ multiplex PCR, and the TCRdb table lists in-frame clones only, not all of them. V and J calls and clone size are as listed in that table; D and trimming were resolved from the DNA. This table has approximately 300,000 clones, approximately 90% appearing once. Sample: peripheral blood. The V and J genes are TRBV19 and TRBJ2-7, with D tentatively TRBD2 (6 bases). The receptor's source is a young man with acute or convalescent COVID-19. The CDR3, as DNA: TGTGCCAGTAGTGTCCGAACGGGGGTCCCTTCCTACGAGCAGTACTTC. This translates into CASSVRTGVPSYEQYF.